This entry lists 20 T cell receptor beta chains sequenced from one sample in a study of cytomegalovirus exposure and HLA in healthy donors (dated 2017 in TCRdb). The library was obtained by the immunoSEQ multiplex PCR assay. For the multiplex PCR, a mixture combining 60 forward primers for TCR Vbeta segments and 13 reverse primers for TCR Jbeta segments was used. TCRdb limited this immuneACCESS table to in-frame rearrangements with V and J called. A share of clones is missing; checked studies link under half to unresolved V genes, and the rest is unexplained. This sample holds about 140,000 clones; approximately 71% were observed only once. The ten largest clones capture 3% to 3.5% of the sample. Sequenced input: PBMCs. These receptors were taken from a middle-aged man in good health and CMV-seronegative.

The gene calls are TRBV25-1 and TRBJ2-7; D remains unclear. The CDR3 runs to 12 residues. V was clipped by 4 bases and J by 7 bases, with 11 bases between them. Germline values: CDR1 MGHDK, CDR2 SYGVNS. CDR3 sequence (DNA): TGTGCCAGCAGTGGCGCAGGAACTGAGCAGTACTTC. It translates to CASSGAGTEQYF.

V is TRBV15 and J is TRBJ1-2; no reliable D call. V was clipped by 1 base and J by 1 base, with 4 bases between them. The CDR3 is made up of 13 amino acids. Germline CDR1 is LNHNV and CDR2 is YYDKDF (reference sequence). The chain's CDR3 is CATSRAVNYGYTF. The CDR3 region has the DNA TGTGCCACCAGCAGAGCAGTTAACTATGGCTACACCTTC.

The rearrangement uses TRBV4-1 and TRBJ1-3; no firm D call. The CDR3 sequence is 16 residues long. V was pared by 0 bases and J by 2 bases, with 11 bases between. The germline CDR1 and CDR2 sequences are MGHRA and YSYEKL. Here the CDR3 DNA reads TGCGCCAGCAGCCAAGATAAGGCGGGGACTGGAAACACCATATATTTT. Residues: CASSQDKAGTGNTIYF.

The chain uses TRBV19 and TRBJ2-1; TRBD2 matches 7 bases. Germline CDR1 reads LNHDA; CDR2 reads SQIVND (reference sequence). The CDR3 runs to 13 residues. J lost 10 bases, V lost 2 bases, and 5 bases had no gene match. The CDR3 sequence is CASSISGGYEQFF. In DNA form, the CDR3 reads TGTGCCAGTAGTATATCGGGGGGTTACGAGCAGTTCTTC.

The CDR3 spells CASSLSRQEQYF. The CDR3 DNA follows: TGTGCCAGCAGCTTATCTAGGCAGGAGCAGTACTTC. The gene calls are TRBV7-8 and TRBJ2-7; D is uncertain. Germline V CDR1 and CDR2: SGHVS, FQNEAQ. The length of the CDR3 is 12 residues. Trimming left V 2 bases short and J 7 bases short, with 9 bases between.

The chain links TRBV11-2 to TRBJ1-1; D perhaps matches TRBD1 (6 bases). Germline V CDR1 and CDR2: SGHAT, FQNNGV. Deletions cut 6 bases from V and 6 bases from J, with 8 bases between. This CDR3 region has 11 residues. CDR3 sequence reads: CASSQGSEAFF. The CDR3, as DNA: TGTGCCAGCAGTCAGGGGTCTGAAGCTTTCTTT.

This chain connects TRBV7-8 to TRBJ1-3, with 8 nucleotides matching TRBD1. The germline V gene encodes CDR1 SGHVS and CDR2 FQNEAQ. There are 19 residues in the CDR3. The V segment lost 1 base and the J segment 5 bases; nucleotides outside the gene matches: 16. The CDR3 reads CASSLDLGSGTGRRNTIYF. The CDR3 DNA sequence: TGTGCCAGCAGCTTAGATTTAGGATCCGGGACAGGAAGGAGAAACACCATATATTTT.

The chain is built from TRBV9 and TRBJ2-7; the D gene is possibly TRBD1 (6 bases). The CDR3 has 14 residues. Looked up from germline, CDR1 is SGDLS and CDR2 is YYNGEE. V was trimmed by 0 bases and J by 2 bases, leaving 9 bases between them. CDR3 DNA: TGTGCCAGCAGCGTAGATCAGGGGACCTACGAGCAGTACTTC. It is translated as CASSVDQGTYEQYF.

V usage is TRBV19 and J usage is TRBJ2-5, with a weak D call TRBD1 (6 bases). The tail of the sequence fits TRBJ2-7 better, so the J call may be wrong. Germline CDR1 LNHDA, CDR2 SQIVND (reference sequence). The CDR3 sequence is 14 residues long. This CDR3 is CASSVRGSSYEQYF. The CDR3 DNA reads as TGTGCCAGTAGTGTCAGGGGATCCTCCTACGAGCAGTACTTC.

In its sample, this clone was seen a few times. The J gene is TRBJ1-4, the V gene TRBV27; 8 nucleotides align to TRBD1. CDR1 MNHEY and CDR2 SMNVEV come from the germline V gene (reference sequence). The CDR3 length is 17 residues. With V trimmed by 2 bases and J by 4 bases, 9 bases remained unmatched. The CDR3 sequence is CASSLTNRGLGNEKLFF. CDR3 coding DNA: TGTGCCAGCAGTTTAACTAACAGGGGGTTGGGTAATGAAAAACTGTTTTTT.

This clone was observed a handful of times. The rearrangement joins TRBV4-1 to TRBJ1-4; 7 bases map to TRBD1. The CDR3 spans 16 residues. CDR1 MGHRA and CDR2 YSYEKL come from the germline V gene. V trimming: 1 base; J trimming: 5 bases; junction bases outside the gene matches: 7. DNA of the CDR3: TGCGCCAGCAGCCAAGTGGGGCCGACAGGGAATGAAAAACTGTTTTTT. This gives the protein CASSQVGPTGNEKLFF.

V is TRBV5-6 and J is TRBJ1-1; tentative D call: TRBD1 (5 bases). The V end was cut by 2 bases, the J end by 7 bases, with 15 bases between. CDR1 and CDR2 from the germline V gene are SGHDT and YYEEEE. The CDR3 runs to 14 residues. This CDR3 reads CASSLLRGGGEAFF. Written as DNA, the CDR3 is TGTGCCAGCAGCTTACTTCGGGGGGGAGGTGAAGCTTTCTTT.

The chain couples TRBV27 to TRBJ1-6; 8 bases match TRBD1. This CDR3 has 14 residues. Germline CDR1 MNHEY, CDR2 SMNVEV (reference sequence). The V gene end was trimmed by 5 bases and the J gene end by 7 bases; junction bases not matched to a gene: 4. The CDR3 protein is CASSPRQGNSPLHF. The CDR3 DNA reads as TGTGCCAGCAGTCCAAGACAGGGGAATTCACCCCTCCACTTT.

The chain links TRBV5-1 to TRBJ2-7, with D hard to call. Germline CDR1 SGHRS, CDR2 YFSETQ. The germline V and J ends were trimmed by 5 bases and 0 bases, with 12 bases remaining between them. The CDR3 runs 14 residues. In DNA, the CDR3 is TGCGCCAGCAGATCAGGCCCAAGCTCCTACGAGCAGTACTTC. It translates to CASRSGPSSYEQYF.

J is TRBJ2-1 and V is TRBV4-2; D may be TRBD1 (5 bases). The length of the CDR3 is 16 residues. Trimming pared 3 bases from V and 2 bases from J, leaving 14 bases between. Germline CDR1 and CDR2: LGHNA and YNFKEQ. The CDR3 is CASSQELKGAYNEQFF. The CDR3 bases are TGTGCCAGCAGCCAGGAACTAAAAGGGGCCTACAATGAGCAGTTCTTC.

As DNA, the CDR3 is TGTGCCAGCAGCCAAGGAGTGGTAAGCTATGGCTACACCTTC. As protein: CASSQGVVSYGYTF. V gene TRBV4-2 combines with J gene TRBJ1-2; D uncertain. CDR3 length: 14 amino acids. Between the trimmed V and J ends, which lost 1 base and 4 bases, there was a span of 10 bases. The V gene's germline CDR1 is LGHNA and CDR2 YNFKEQ.

The rearrangement links TRBV7-2 to TRBJ2-5; 10 nucleotides match TRBD1. The CDR3 consists of 16 residues. Germline V gene sequence: CDR1 SGHTA, CDR2 FQGNSA. J lost 4 bases, V lost 3 bases, and 8 bases had no gene match. CDR3 nucleotide sequence: TGTGCCAGCAGCTTTTATGGGGGACAGGGGTTAGAGACCCAGTACTTC. This codes for CASSFYGGQGLETQYF.

The DNA of the CDR3 is TGCGCCAGCAGCTTGGCCGCGGGCAGGGGGCCGGGGGAGCAGTACTTC. Amino acid sequence: CASSLAAGRGPGEQYF. The chain employs TRBV5-1 and TRBJ2-7; 8 nucleotides align to TRBD1. This CDR3 region has 16 residues. The J segment lost 7 bases and the V segment lost 0 bases, leaving 12 bases of the junction unmatched. The germline CDR1 and CDR2 sequences are SGHRS and YFSETQ.

The genes are TRBV27 and TRBJ2-5, with a possible D match to TRBD2 (5 bases). The CDR3 is 14 residues long. Trimming removed 2 bases from V and 7 bases from J, with 14 bases in between. CDR1 is MNHEY and CDR2 is SMNVEV in the germline V gene (reference sequence). The CDR3 spells CASSLPDSLRTQYF. CDR3 bases: TGTGCCAGCAGTTTACCGGACTCACTCAGGACCCAGTACTTC.

The chain is built from TRBV5-4 and TRBJ2-7, with a weak D call TRBD1 (6 bases). Per germline, CDR1 SGHNT and CDR2 YYREEE (reference sequence). V dropped 3 bases and J dropped 0 bases, with 10 bases sitting between them. The CDR3 consists of 14 residues. The CDR3: CASSSTGFSYEQYF. The CDR3 nucleotides are TGTGCCAGCAGCTCAACAGGGTTCTCCTACGAGCAGTACTTC.